Listed here are 2 T cell receptor beta chains from one sample, sequenced in a study of T cells in Graves' hyperthyroidism and ophthalmopathy. The source material, RNA transcripts, was used to amplify TCR beta CDR3 regions. First-round RT-PCR of the TCR CDR3 relied on the HTBI primer set. TCRdb fed the multiplex PCR reads into MiXCR, producing one record per CDR3 protein. The sample consists of 600,000 or so distinct CDR3 sequences, around 42% of them appearing once. The source material was peripheral blood or thyroid tissue (not recorded which). These receptors all stem from a woman aged 18-30 years with Graves' hyperthyroidism.

The V gene is TRBV7-2, the J gene TRBJ2-5, with D possibly being TRBD1 or TRBD2 (5 bases each). The end of the DNA aligns better with TRBJ2-1, so the J call may be wrong. Germline CDR1 is SGHTA and CDR2 is FQGNSA. This CDR3 region has 15 residues. The CDR3 region is CASSPGATSYNEQFF. The CDR3 bases are TGTGCCAGCAGCCCCGGGGCAACGTCCTACAATGAGCAGTTCTTC.

This clonotype appeared a few times. The chain couples TRBV7-3 to TRBJ2-2; D call uncertain. Germline CDR1 SGHTA, CDR2 FQGTGA. The CDR3 is 15 amino acids. V lost 7 bases, J lost 1 base, and 13 bases lay in between. The CDR3 nucleotides read TGTGCCAGCACACAAAGCCAGGTGAACACCGGGGAGCTGTTTTTT. Its translation is CASTQSQVNTGELFF.